The following is a T cell receptor beta chain sequence with its context. Its specificity is not known. The sample is drawn from a study of T-cell memory formation after mild COVID-19. As for the study in general: TCR clusters were mostly donor specific.

The 5'RACE method, run with constant-segment primers, produced TCR alpha and TCR beta cDNA libraries (carrying sample barcodes and UMIs). MiXCR, applied by TCRdb to the 5' RACE reads, yields one record per CDR3 protein. This sample has nearly 110,000 distinct CDR3 sequences; 14% occur once, and the top ten carry 30% to 45%. Study results and limitations: The authors left the SARS-CoV-2 specificity of second-wave clones peaking on day 37 unconfirmed. Contracting CD8+ clones were enriched in EMRA, CD4+ mainly in CM and EM.

The V gene end was trimmed by 4 bases and the J gene end by 6 bases; junction bases not matched to a gene: 20. Germline lookup yields CDR1 LGHDT and CDR2 YNNKEL (reference sequence). This CDR3 has 21 residues. Source material: PBMCs or a T cell subset sorted from them (not recorded which). The clonotype originates from a man aged 18 to 29 who had mild COVID-19 (a few samples of this study predate the infection). Cell type and time point are not known. V is TRBV3-1 and J is TRBJ2-1, with 14 positions matching TRBD2. CDR3 nucleotides: TGTGCCAGCAGCCCTGGACTAGCGGGGGGTCTCCGAGAGGGGGCCTCCAATGAGCAGTTCTTC. Translated: CASSPGLAGGLREGASNEQFF.